This T cell receptor beta chain was captured in a study of T cells in Graves' hyperthyroidism and ophthalmopathy. Findings of the study overall: The model predicted ophthalmopathy a median approximately six months before onset. Most thyroid clonotypes expanded above 0.001 appeared in blood too.

Trimming took 4 bases from V and 6 from J, leaving 19 bases between them. Germline CDR1 is SGHRS and CDR2 is YFSETQ. The CDR3 runs to 15 residues. Regions amplified from RNA transcripts were the TCR beta CDR3 regions. The HTBI primer set drove a first-round RT-PCR of the TCR CDR3. MiXCR was run by TCRdb on the multiplex PCR reads, yielding one entry per CDR3 protein. This sample has around 660,000 distinct CDR3 sequences; over 40% occur once, and the top ten carry more than 7%. Notes on this clonotype: Its specificity is unknown.

The V gene is TRBV5-1, the J gene TRBJ1-2; D gene unclear. This sequence originates from an adult man with Graves' disease, either hyperthyroidism or ophthalmopathy (not recorded which). Specimen: peripheral blood or thyroid tissue (not recorded which). In DNA form, the CDR3 reads TGCGCCAGCAGCCTTCTAGTCGAGAAACTGGATGGCTACACCTTC. Translation: CASSLLVEKLDGYTF. The variable domain in full, completed from reference TRBV5-1 and TRBJ1-2, reads KAGVTQTPRYLIKTRGQQVTLSCSPISGHRSVSWYQQTPGQGLQFLFEYFSETQRNKGNFPGRFSGRQFSNSRSEMNVSTLELGDSALYLCASSLLVEKLDGYTFGSGTRLTVV.